Each of the 30 T cell receptor beta chains below was sequenced from the same sample in a study of OX40 agonist ivuxolimab in advanced cancers. Data came from immunoSEQ multiplex PCR; TCRdb stores just in-frame clones and leaves some out. Found here are 75,000 to 90,000 clones, roughly 92% of them singletons; the top ten hold roughly 0.6%. Material: CD4+ or CD8+ T cells sorted from blood, obtained in a trial of the OX40 agonist ivuxolimab. These receptors came from an adult with an advanced solid tumor such as melanoma, head and neck, liver or kidney cancer.

The chain joins TRBV7-8 to TRBJ2-7, with 11 positions matching TRBD2. V shed 0 bases and J 3 bases; nucleotides not matched to a gene: 4. The germline gives CDR1 SGHVS, CDR2 FQNEAQ. The CDR3 consists of 16 residues. For the CDR3, the DNA is TGTGCCAGCAGCTTAGCCGGGACTAGCGGAGGCTACGAGCAGTACTTC. Its protein is CASSLAGTSGGYEQYF.

The chain couples TRBV5-1 to TRBJ2-1; 9 nucleotides line up with TRBD2. CDR3 length equals 18 residues. The J segment lost 3 bases and the V segment lost 1 base, leaving 11 bases of the junction unmatched. In germline, CDR1 is SGHRS, CDR2 YFSETQ. This chain's CDR3 is CASSLTPRLAAFYNEQFF. CDR3 coding DNA: TGCGCCAGCAGCTTGACCCCTCGACTAGCGGCCTTCTACAATGAGCAGTTCTTC.

J is TRBJ2-5 and V is TRBV5-1, with 7 positions matching TRBD1. J gave up 5 bases and V 5 bases, and 6 bases lay outside the gene matches. Germline CDR1 is SGHRS and CDR2 is YFSETQ. This CDR3 is 13 amino acids long. This chain's CDR3 is CASRETGRETQYF. CDR3 nucleotides: TGCGCCAGCAGGGAGACAGGGCGGGAGACCCAGTACTTC.

V usage is TRBV5-1 and J usage is TRBJ1-3; D perhaps matches TRBD1 (5 bases). CDR3 length equals 16 residues. From germline, CDR1 is SGHRS and CDR2 YFSETQ. V was trimmed by 0 bases and J by 0 bases, leaving 10 bases between them. CDR3 protein: CASSLGQLSSGNTIYF. DNA of the CDR3: TGCGCCAGCAGCTTGGGACAGCTCAGCTCTGGAAACACCATATATTTT.

This clone was seen only once. The V gene is TRBV23-1, the J gene TRBJ1-4, with D uncertain. TRBV23-1 is marked as an open reading frame, function uncertain. CDR3 length: 12 residues. V was clipped by 0 bases and J by 13 bases, with 9 bases between them. The CDR3 nucleotides are TGCGCCAGCAGTCAATCCCCAGGAGGACTGTTTTTT. Amino acid sequence: CASSQSPGGLFF.

The chain couples TRBV30 to TRBJ1-2; 7 nucleotides agree with TRBD1. Germline CDR1 reads GTSNPN; CDR2 reads SVGIG (reference sequence). CDR3 length: 15 amino acids. Trimming cost V 4 bases and J 6 bases; bases outside gene matches: 14. The CDR3 DNA reads TGTGCCTGGACCCTCCTTTCAGGGGGGCCGAATGGCTACACCTTC. Protein product: CAWTLLSGGPNGYTF.

The chain is built from TRBV7-2 and TRBJ2-1; D gene unclear. Trimming pared 5 bases from V and 6 bases from J, leaving 5 bases between. CDR1 and CDR2 (germline): SGHTA, FQGNSA. The CDR3 covers 11 residues. CDR3 region: CASSGVNEQFF. The CDR3 bases are TGTGCCAGCAGCGGGGTCAATGAGCAGTTCTTC.

The J gene is TRBJ1-2, the V gene TRBV27; a weak D match, TRBD1 (5 bases). V was trimmed by 3 bases and J by 2 bases, leaving 13 bases between them. Germline V lookup: CDR1 MNHEY, CDR2 SMNVEV (reference sequence). This CDR3 has 15 residues. CDR3 nucleotide sequence: TGTGCCAGCAGTTTTCATTCCAGGGCCAACTATGGCTACACCTTC. As protein: CASSFHSRANYGYTF.

This clone has only one observation. The chain is built from TRBV5-1 and TRBJ2-7; 8 nucleotides agree with TRBD2. The length of the CDR3 is 18 residues. CDR1 SGHRS and CDR2 YFSETQ come from the germline V gene. V lost 0 bases and J lost 0; bases outside the gene matches: 11. The CDR3 reads CASSLVGGGSGNSYEQYF. CDR3 coding DNA: TGCGCCAGCAGCTTGGTGGGGGGGGGTAGCGGGAACTCCTACGAGCAGTACTTC.

The chain couples TRBV6-1 to TRBJ1-1, with D possibly matching TRBD1 (5 bases). Germline V CDR1 and CDR2: MNHNS, SASEGT. The CDR3 length is 15 residues. Trimming shortened V by 4 bases and J by 6 bases, and 18 bases separated the two germline ends. CDR3 nucleotide sequence: TGTGCCAGCAGTGCTCATGGAGGGGCTTTCGCTGAAGCTTTCTTT. This encodes CASSAHGGAFAEAFF.

The rearrangement links TRBV7-8 to TRBJ1-6; no clear D. The V gene's germline CDR1 is SGHVS and CDR2 FQNEAQ. CDR3 size: 15 residues. Trimming removed 0 bases at V and 7 bases at J, with 10 bases between. For the CDR3, the DNA is TGTGCCAGCAGCTTAGCGAGGGCGGGGAATTCACCCCTCCACTTT. This codes for CASSLARAGNSPLHF.

This chain joins TRBV6-6 and TRBJ1-2; no firm D call. Germline lookup yields CDR1 MNHNY and CDR2 SVGAGI (reference sequence). The V gene lost 6 bases and the J gene lost 5 bases, with 13 bases spanning the gap. The CDR3 totals 13 residues. The CDR3 protein is CASSPFGEYGYTF. CDR3 nucleotides: TGTGCCAGCAGCCCTTTTGGGGAATATGGCTACACCTTC.

In this sample, this clone turned up once. The J gene is TRBJ1-2, the V gene TRBV19; D is uncertain. The CDR3 length is 14 residues. In germline, CDR1 is LNHDA, CDR2 SQIVND (reference sequence). Trimming pared 3 bases from V and 7 bases from J, leaving 15 bases between. The CDR3 loop reads CASSINTSKSGYTF. The CDR3 nucleotides read TGTGCCAGTAGTATCAACACCTCGAAGTCTGGCTACACCTTC.

This sequence joins TRBV2 and TRBJ2-5, with 7 positions matching TRBD1. This CDR3 has 16 amino acids. Germline V CDR1 and CDR2: SNHLY, FYNNEI. V dropped 6 bases and J dropped 4; count of bases not matched to a gene: 14. CDR3 sequence (DNA): TGTGCCAGCAGCGCCTTGACAGGGTTAAGGAGAGAGACCCAGTACTTC. This codes for CASSALTGLRRETQYF.

The DNA for the CDR3 is TGTGCCTGGAGTGTACTGGGGGATGGAAACACCATATATTTT. Translating it yields CAWSVLGDGNTIYF. The V call is TRBV30, the J call TRBJ1-3, with TRBD1 as a possible D gene (5 bases). Germline CDR1 GTSNPN, CDR2 SVGIG (reference sequence). This CDR3 comprises 14 residues. V dropped 0 bases and J dropped 3 bases, with 9 bases sitting between them.

The chain couples TRBV11-2 to TRBJ2-2; D not certain. The CDR3 covers 15 residues. The ends were cut back, 3 bases at V and 2 bases at J, with 10 bases in the middle. Germline CDR1 and CDR2: SGHAT and FQNNGV. CDR3 DNA: TGTGCCAGCAGCTTTGCCCTTACTAACACCGGGGAGCTGTTTTTT. It translates to CASSFALTNTGELFF.

The genes are TRBV6-6 and TRBJ2-5; 9 bases align to TRBD1. The CDR3 is made up of 14 amino acids. V lost 6 bases, J lost 2 bases, and 4 bases stayed unmatched. Germline values: CDR1 MNHNY, CDR2 SVGAGI (reference sequence). The CDR3 spells CASSLGQGQETQYF. CDR3 nucleotides: TGTGCCAGCAGCCTAGGACAGGGGCAAGAGACCCAGTACTTC.

The J gene is TRBJ2-2, the V gene TRBV5-3; the D is unclear. TRBV5-3 is sorted into the ORF group, with uncertain function. V lost 6 bases and J 6 bases, leaving 15 bases between the germline ends. The CDR3 sequence is 14 residues long. This CDR3 reads CARIAPVGAGELFF. DNA of the CDR3: TGTGCCAGAATCGCCCCCGTTGGTGCCGGGGAGCTGTTTTTT.

This chain joins TRBV7-8 and TRBJ2-4; 7 positions agree with TRBD1. V lost 5 bases to trimming and J lost 0 bases; unmatched junction nucleotides: 16. The germline V gene has CDR1 SGHVS and CDR2 FQNEAQ. CDR3 length equals 19 residues. CDR3 coding DNA: TGTGCCAGCAGCCTACATCCGGGACAGAGAAGAATAGCCAAAAACATTCAGTACTTC. Residues: CASSLHPGQRRIAKNIQYF.

The gene calls are TRBV6-5 and TRBJ2-7; tentatively, D is TRBD1 (5 bases). Trimming cost V 6 bases and J 1 base, with 16 bases left between them. There are 15 residues in the CDR3. Germline V gene data show CDR1 as MNHEY and CDR2 as SVGAGI. CDR3 DNA: TGTGCCAGCAGCACAGGCCAAACTTATTCCTACGAGCAGTACTTC. Residues: CASSTGQTYSYEQYF.

The chain combines TRBV7-9 with TRBJ2-7; weak D call: TRBD2 (6 bases). The CDR3 consists of 16 residues. The germline gives CDR1 SEHNR, CDR2 FQNEAQ (reference sequence). The V and J ends lost 5 bases and 0 bases respectively, with 17 bases between them. CDR3 in DNA: TGTGCCAGCAGCGCAGCAGGCGGCGGGATCTCCTACGAGCAGTACTTC. Translation gives CASSAAGGGISYEQYF.

The genes are TRBV4-1 and TRBJ2-3, with no clear D. CDR1 is MGHRA, CDR2 YSYEKL, per germline. This CDR3 comprises 13 residues. V lost 10 bases and J lost 0, with 11 bases in between. The CDR3 spells CATSRVSTDTQYF. CDR3 nucleotide sequence: TGCGCCACCTCACGGGTGAGCACAGATACGCAGTATTTT.

This clone was seen just once. The genes are TRBV27 and TRBJ2-7; TRBD2 agrees at 9 bases. Germline lookup yields CDR1 MNHEY and CDR2 SMNVEV (reference sequence). Unmatched junction bases numbered 11, after V lost 2 bases and J lost 0 bases. There are 18 residues in the CDR3. CDR3 DNA: TGTGCCAGCAGTTTACCAAGGTCGCGGGGGGGATACTCCTACGAGCAGTACTTC. Translating gives CASSLPRSRGGYSYEQYF.

V and J are TRBV5-1 and TRBJ2-5; TRBD2 agrees at 11 bases. V dropped 0 bases and J dropped 3; count of bases not matched to a gene: 19. The CDR3 is made up of 21 amino acids. The germline V gene has CDR1 SGHRS and CDR2 YFSETQ. CDR3 residues: CASSLAPAAYGTSGKEETQYF. CDR3 coding DNA: TGCGCCAGCAGCTTGGCCCCCGCCGCGTATGGGACTAGCGGAAAAGAAGAGACCCAGTACTTC.

The chain joins TRBV11-3 to TRBJ2-5; possibly TRBD1 for D (6 bases). Trimming pared 3 bases from V and 5 bases from J, leaving 19 bases between. The CDR3 is 16 amino acids. Germline V gives CDR1 SGHNT, CDR2 YENEEA. This CDR3 is CASSFGQGSFFETQYF. CDR3 in DNA: TGTGCCAGCAGCTTTGGGCAGGGGAGTTTTTTTGAGACCCAGTACTTC.

The V gene is TRBV11-3, the J gene TRBJ2-5, with D tentatively TRBD1 (6 bases). Between the trimmed V and J ends, which lost 6 bases and 9 bases, there was a span of 17 bases. The CDR3 sequence is 13 residues long. Germline CDR1 reads SGHNT; CDR2 reads YENEEA. CDR3 loop: CASSYNDPGAQYF. The CDR3 region has the DNA TGTGCCAGCAGTTACAACGACCCAGGGGCCCAGTACTTC.

The chain uses TRBV6-4 and TRBJ1-4; D might be TRBD1 (5 bases). Trimming took off 10 bases at V and 2 bases at J, with 14 bases between the two ends. Germline CDR1 is MRHNA and CDR2 is SNTAGT. The CDR3 loop spans 14 amino acids. CDR3 nucleotides: TGTGCCACCTCGTGGGAGGGGACTAATGAAAAACTGTTTTTT. Its protein is CATSWEGTNEKLFF.

The chain uses TRBV6-5 and TRBJ2-7; TRBD2 aligns across 12 bases. The CDR3 spans 15 residues. Germline-derived CDR1 and CDR2 are MNHEY and SVGAGI. The J segment lost 5 bases and the V segment lost 4 bases, leaving 6 bases of the junction unmatched. CDR3 nucleotide sequence: TGTGCCAGCAGTTTTTGGACTAGCGGGAAGGACGAGCAGTACTTC. This codes for CASSFWTSGKDEQYF.

The chain uses TRBV25-1 and TRBJ1-1; the D gene is possibly TRBD1 (5 bases). The V end was cut by 6 bases, the J end by 4 bases, with 15 bases between. Per germline, CDR1 MGHDK and CDR2 SYGVNS. This CDR3 comprises 14 residues. The CDR3 DNA sequence: TGTGCCAGCAGGGGACTGGGGGATGGCACTGAAGCTTTCTTT. Translating gives CASRGLGDGTEAFF. The full variable domain, rest sourced from reference TRBV25-1 and TRBJ1-1, is EADIYQTPRYLVIGTGKKITLECSQTMGHDKMYWYQQDPGMELHLIHYSYGVNSTEKGDLSSESTVSRIRTEHFPLTLESARPSHTSQYLCASRGLGDGTEAFFGQGTRLTVV.

The chain has TRBV6-5 and TRBJ2-4, with a tentative D call TRBD1 (5 bases). Trimming removed 0 bases from V and 8 bases from J, with 14 bases in between. CDR3 length equals 15 residues. Germline V gene data show CDR1 as MNHEY and CDR2 as SVGAGI. CDR3 DNA sequence: TGTGCCAGCAGTTACTCTGGCCAGGGTGGGGACATTCAGTACTTC. Translating gives CASSYSGQGGDIQYF.